This T cell receptor (beta chain) was sequenced during a study of OX40 agonist ivuxolimab in advanced cancers. Study at large: A diagnosis of hepatocellular carcinoma, melanoma, renal cell or head and neck cancer was present in dose-escalation patients.

Libraries were prepared by immunoSEQ multiplex PCR; TCRdb keeps only in-frame clonotypes and omits some of them. The data hold 75,000 to 80,000 clones, with roughly 94% observed a single time. The material was CD4+ or CD8+ T cells sorted from blood, obtained in a trial of the OX40 agonist ivuxolimab. The clonotype originates from an adult with an advanced solid tumor such as melanoma, head and neck, liver or kidney cancer.

The CDR3 DNA reads TGTGCCAGCAGTTCCTCAGGGGGGGTCAATCAGCCCCAGCATTTT. The encoded protein is CASSSSGGVNQPQHF. The chain recombines TRBV27 with TRBJ1-5; TRBD1 aligns across 7 bases. The CDR3 has 15 residues. The junction had 6 bases not matched to a gene; V was cut back by 4 bases and J by 3 bases. Per germline, CDR1 MNHEY and CDR2 SMNVEV (reference sequence).